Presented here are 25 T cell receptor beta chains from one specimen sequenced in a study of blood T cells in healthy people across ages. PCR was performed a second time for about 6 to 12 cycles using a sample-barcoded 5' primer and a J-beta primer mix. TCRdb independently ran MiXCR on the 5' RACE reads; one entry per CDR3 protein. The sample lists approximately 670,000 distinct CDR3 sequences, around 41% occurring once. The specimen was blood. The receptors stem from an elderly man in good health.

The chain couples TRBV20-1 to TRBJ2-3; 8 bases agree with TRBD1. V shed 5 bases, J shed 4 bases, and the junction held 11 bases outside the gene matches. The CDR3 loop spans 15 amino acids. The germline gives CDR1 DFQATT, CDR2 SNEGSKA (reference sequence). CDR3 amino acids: CSARGQGGPPDTQYF. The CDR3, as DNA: TGCAGTGCTCGAGGACAGGGCGGTCCACCAGATACGCAGTATTTT.

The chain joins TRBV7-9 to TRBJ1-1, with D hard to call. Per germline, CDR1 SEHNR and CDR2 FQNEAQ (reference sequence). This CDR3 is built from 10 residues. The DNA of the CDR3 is TGTGTCAGTCTAAAAGGCCCGGCTTTCTTT. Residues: CVSLKGPAFF.

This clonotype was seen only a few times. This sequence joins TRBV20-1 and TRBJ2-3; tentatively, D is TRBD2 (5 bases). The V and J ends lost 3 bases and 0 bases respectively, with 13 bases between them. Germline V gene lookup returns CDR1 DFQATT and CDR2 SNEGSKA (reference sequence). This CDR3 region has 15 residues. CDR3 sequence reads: CSASLAQRSTDTQYF. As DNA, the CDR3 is TGCAGTGCTAGTCTTGCGCAGCGGAGCACAGATACGCAGTATTTT.

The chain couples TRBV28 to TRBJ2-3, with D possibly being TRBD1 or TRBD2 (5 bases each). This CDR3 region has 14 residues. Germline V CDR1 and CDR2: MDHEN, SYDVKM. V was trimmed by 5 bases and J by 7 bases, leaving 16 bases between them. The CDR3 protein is CASSVGTGSNTQYF. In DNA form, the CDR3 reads TGTGCCAGCAGTGTGGGGACGGGTTCAAATACGCAGTATTTT.

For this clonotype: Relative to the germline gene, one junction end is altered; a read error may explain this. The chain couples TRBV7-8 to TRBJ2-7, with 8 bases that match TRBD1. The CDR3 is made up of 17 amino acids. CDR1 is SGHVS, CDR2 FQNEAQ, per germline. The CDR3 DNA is TGTACCAGCAGCCTTAAAGACAGGGGAACGCGGACCTACGAGCAGTACTTC. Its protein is CTSSLKDRGTRTYEQYF.

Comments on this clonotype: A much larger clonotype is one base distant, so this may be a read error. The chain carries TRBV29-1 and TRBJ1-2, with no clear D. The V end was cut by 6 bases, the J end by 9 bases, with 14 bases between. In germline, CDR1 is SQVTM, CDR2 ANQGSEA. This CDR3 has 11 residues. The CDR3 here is CSVGESGSYTF. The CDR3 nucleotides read TGCAGCGTGGGTGAATCGGGTAGCTACACCTTC.

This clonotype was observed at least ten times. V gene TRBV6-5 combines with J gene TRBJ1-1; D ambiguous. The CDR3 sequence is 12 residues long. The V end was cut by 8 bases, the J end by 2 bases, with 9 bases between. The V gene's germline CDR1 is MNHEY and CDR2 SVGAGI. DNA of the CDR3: TGTGCCAGCTGGACGGTTAACACTGAAGCTTTCTTT. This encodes CASWTVNTEAFF.

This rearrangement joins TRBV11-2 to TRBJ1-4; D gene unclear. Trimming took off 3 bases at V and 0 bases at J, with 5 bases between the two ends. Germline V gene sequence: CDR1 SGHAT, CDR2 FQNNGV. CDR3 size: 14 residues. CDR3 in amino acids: CASSFGATNEKLFF. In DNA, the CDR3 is TGTGCCAGCAGCTTCGGGGCAACTAATGAAAAACTGTTTTTT.

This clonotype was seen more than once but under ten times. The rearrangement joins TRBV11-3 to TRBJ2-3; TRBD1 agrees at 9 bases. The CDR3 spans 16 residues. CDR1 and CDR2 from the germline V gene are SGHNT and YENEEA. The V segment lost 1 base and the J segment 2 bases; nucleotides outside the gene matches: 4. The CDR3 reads CASSLVGQGATDTQYF. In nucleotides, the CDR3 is TGTGCCAGCAGCTTAGTGGGACAGGGCGCCACAGATACGCAGTATTTT.

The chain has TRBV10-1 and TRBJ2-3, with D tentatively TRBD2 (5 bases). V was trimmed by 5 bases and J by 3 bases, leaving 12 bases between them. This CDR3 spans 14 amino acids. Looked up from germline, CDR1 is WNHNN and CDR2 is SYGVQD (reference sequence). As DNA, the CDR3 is TGCGCCAGCAGTCGCCCGGGATTAACAGATACGCAGTATTTT. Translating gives CASSRPGLTDTQYF.

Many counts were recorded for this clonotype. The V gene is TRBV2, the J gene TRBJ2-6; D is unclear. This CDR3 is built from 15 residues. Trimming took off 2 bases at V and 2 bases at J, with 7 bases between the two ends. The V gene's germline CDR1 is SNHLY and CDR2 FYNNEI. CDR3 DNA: TGTGCCAGCAGTGAACGGAGCACTGGGGCCAACGTCCTGACTTTC. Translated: CASSERSTGANVLTF.

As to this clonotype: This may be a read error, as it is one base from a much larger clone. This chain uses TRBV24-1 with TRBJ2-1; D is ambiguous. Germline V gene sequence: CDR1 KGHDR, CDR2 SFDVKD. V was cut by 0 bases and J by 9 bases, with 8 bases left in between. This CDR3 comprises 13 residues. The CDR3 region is CATSDLWGCEQFF. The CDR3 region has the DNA TGTGCCACCAGTGATTTGTGGGGATGTGAGCAGTTCTTC.

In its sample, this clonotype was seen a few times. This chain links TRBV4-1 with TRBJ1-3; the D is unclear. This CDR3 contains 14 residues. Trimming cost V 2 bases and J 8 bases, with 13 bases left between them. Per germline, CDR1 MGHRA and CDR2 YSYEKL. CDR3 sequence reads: CASSQRNVGDTIYF. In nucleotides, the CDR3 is TGCGCCAGCAGCCAAAGGAACGTTGGGGACACCATATATTTT.

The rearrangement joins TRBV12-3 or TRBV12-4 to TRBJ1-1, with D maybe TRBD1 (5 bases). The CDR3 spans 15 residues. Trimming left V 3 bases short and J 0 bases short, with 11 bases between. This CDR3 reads CASSFKRQLNTEAFF. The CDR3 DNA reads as TGTGCCAGCAGTTTTAAGAGACAGCTGAACACTGAAGCTTTCTTT.

This CDR3 is CSVTIQGQETQYF. In nucleotides, the CDR3 is TGCAGCGTTACCATACAGGGACAAGAGACCCAGTACTTC. V gene TRBV29-1 combines with J gene TRBJ2-5; D may be TRBD1 (6 bases). This CDR3 has 13 amino acids. The germline CDR1 and CDR2 sequences are SQVTM and ANQGSEA. Trimming removed 5 bases from V and 2 bases from J, with 12 bases in between.

For the CDR3, the DNA is TGCAGCGTTGAAGCCGGAGACTCAGGGAGCGAGCAGTACTTC. It translates to CSVEAGDSGSEQYF. The chain carries TRBV29-1 and TRBJ2-4; D may be TRBD1 or TRBD2 (5 bases each). With the DNA end fitting TRBJ2-7 better, the J assignment may be wrong. Germline assignment: CDR1 SQVTM and CDR2 ANQGSEA. The CDR3 totals 14 residues.

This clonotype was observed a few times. CDR3 coding DNA: TGTGCCAGCAGCAACAGCGGGAGGGTGCGGCAAGAGACCCAGTACTTC. Translated: CASSNSGRVRQETQYF. The chain recombines TRBV7-2 with TRBJ2-5, with 10 bases identical to TRBD2. V lost 5 bases, J lost 2 bases, and 8 bases stayed unmatched. Germline-derived CDR1 and CDR2 are SGHTA and FQGNSA. CDR3 length: 16 amino acids.

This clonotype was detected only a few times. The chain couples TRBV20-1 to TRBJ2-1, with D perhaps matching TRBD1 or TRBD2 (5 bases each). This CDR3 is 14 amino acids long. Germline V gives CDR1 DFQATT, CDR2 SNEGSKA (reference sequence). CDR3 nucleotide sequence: TGCAGCGCATCCTGGGACGATTCCATAGGACACGAGTTCTTC. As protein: CSASWDDSIGHEFF.

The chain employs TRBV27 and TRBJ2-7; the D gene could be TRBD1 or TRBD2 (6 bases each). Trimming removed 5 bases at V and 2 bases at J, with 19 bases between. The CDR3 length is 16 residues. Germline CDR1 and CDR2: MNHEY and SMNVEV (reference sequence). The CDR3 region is CASSTSGAPIPYEQYF. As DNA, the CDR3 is TGTGCCAGCAGTACATCGGGGGCGCCGATCCCCTACGAGCAGTACTTC.

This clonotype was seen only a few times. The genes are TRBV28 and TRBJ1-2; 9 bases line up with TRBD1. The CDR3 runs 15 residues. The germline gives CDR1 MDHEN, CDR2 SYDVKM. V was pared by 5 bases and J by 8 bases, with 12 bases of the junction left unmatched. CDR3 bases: TGTGCCAGCAGTCTTAATCCCCGACAGGGGGGCGGCTACACCTTC. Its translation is CASSLNPRQGGGYTF.

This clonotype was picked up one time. CDR3 nucleotides: TGCGCCAGCAATCCTAGCGGGGACCACACAGATACGCAGTATTTT. This sequence encodes CASNPSGDHTDTQYF. V gene TRBV5-1 combines with J gene TRBJ2-3; 9 nucleotides agree with TRBD2. The CDR3 covers 15 residues. Trimming cost V 6 bases and J 2 bases; bases outside gene matches: 7. Per germline, CDR1 SGHRS and CDR2 YFSETQ.

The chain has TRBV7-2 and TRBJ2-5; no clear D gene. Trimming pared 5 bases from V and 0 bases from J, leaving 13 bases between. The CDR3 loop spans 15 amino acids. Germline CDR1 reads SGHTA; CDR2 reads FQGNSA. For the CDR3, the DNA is TGTGCCAGCAGCCCCAGCCCCCTAAACCAAGAGACCCAGTACTTC. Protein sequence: CASSPSPLNQETQYF.

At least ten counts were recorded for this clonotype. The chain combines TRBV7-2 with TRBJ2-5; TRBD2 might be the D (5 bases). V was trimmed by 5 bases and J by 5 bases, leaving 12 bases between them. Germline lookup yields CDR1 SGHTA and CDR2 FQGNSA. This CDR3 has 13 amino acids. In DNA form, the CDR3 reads TGTGCCAGCAGCGGAGGACCGGGGGAGACCCAGTACTTC. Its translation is CASSGGPGETQYF.

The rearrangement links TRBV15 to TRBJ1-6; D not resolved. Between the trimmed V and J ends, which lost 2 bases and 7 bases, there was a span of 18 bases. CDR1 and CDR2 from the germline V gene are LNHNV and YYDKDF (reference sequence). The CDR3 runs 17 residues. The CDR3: CATSRIPGIEGNSPLHF. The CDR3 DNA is TGTGCCACCAGCAGAATACCGGGCATAGAAGGGAATTCACCCCTCCACTTT.

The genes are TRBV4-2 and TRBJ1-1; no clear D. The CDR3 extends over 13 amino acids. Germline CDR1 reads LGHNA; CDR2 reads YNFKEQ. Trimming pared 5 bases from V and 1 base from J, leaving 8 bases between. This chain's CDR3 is CASSGPGNTEAFF. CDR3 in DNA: TGTGCCAGCAGCGGCCCGGGGAACACTGAAGCTTTCTTT.